Below, one T cell receptor beta chain is given with its context. Sequence at one end of the junction differs from germline and may be a read error. TCRdb's table, derived via immunoSEQ multiplex PCR, lists solely in-frame clones and lacks some. The table lists approximately 190,000 clones, around 84% of them singletons, with 3% to 3.5% in the top ten. The data originate from a study of blood T cell repertoires in COVID-19. Germline CDR1 SGHDN, CDR2 FVKESK. The CDR3 consists of 10 residues. The chain employs TRBV14 and TRBJ1-1; D is unclear. The TCR sequence derives from a woman in her 30s who had been exposed to COVID-19. What was sequenced was PBMCs or T cells enriched from blood (not recorded which). CDR3 amino acids: CASSNSEAFF. The CDR3 DNA reads as TGTGCCAGCAGCAACAGTGAAGCTTTCTTT.